Below, 2 T cell receptor beta chains from the same sample are listed, as sequenced in a study of T cells in Graves' hyperthyroidism and ophthalmopathy. Authors of the study amplified TCR beta CDR3 regions from RNA transcripts. RT-PCR in the first round (using the HTBI primer set) targeted the TCR CDR3. Via MiXCR, TCRdb re-called the multiplex PCR reads, giving one row per CDR3 protein. The profile shows 600,000 or so distinct CDR3 sequences, about 14% of them singletons. Specimen: blood. These receptors originate from a woman between 50 and 59 years old with Graves' ophthalmopathy.

This clonotype was recorded many times. V gene TRBV30 combines with J gene TRBJ2-7; 7 bases align to TRBD2. There are 15 residues in the CDR3. Per the germline V gene, CDR1 is GTSNPN and CDR2 is SVGIG (reference sequence). Trimming took 0 bases from V and 0 from J; bases not matched to a gene: 5. The CDR3 sequence is CAWSVSAGLSYEQYF. CDR3 sequence (DNA): TGTGCCTGGAGTGTGTCAGCGGGGCTCTCCTACGAGCAGTACTTC.

This clonotype was recorded a few times. The chain carries TRBV18 and TRBJ2-1, with D possibly TRBD2 on 5 matching bases. The CDR3 totals 16 residues. The V end lost 2 bases, the J end lost 3 bases, and 14 bases lay between the germline ends. Per germline, CDR1 KGHSH and CDR2 LQKENI. The CDR3 DNA reads as TGTGCCAGCTCACCAGTCTCCTCAGGAGGCTACAATGAGCAGTTCTTC. Its protein is CASSPVSSGGYNEQFF.